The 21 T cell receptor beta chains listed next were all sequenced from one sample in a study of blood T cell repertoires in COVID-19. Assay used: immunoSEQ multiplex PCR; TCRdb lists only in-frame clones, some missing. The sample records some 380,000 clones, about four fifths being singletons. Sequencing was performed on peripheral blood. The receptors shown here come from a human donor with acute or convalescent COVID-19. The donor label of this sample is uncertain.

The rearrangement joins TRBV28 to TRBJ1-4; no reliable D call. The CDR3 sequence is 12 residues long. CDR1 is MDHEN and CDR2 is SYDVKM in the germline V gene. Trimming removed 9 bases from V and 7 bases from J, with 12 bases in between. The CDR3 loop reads CASSQVGEKLFF. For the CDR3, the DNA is TGTGCCAGTTCCCAGGTTGGTGAAAAACTGTTTTTT. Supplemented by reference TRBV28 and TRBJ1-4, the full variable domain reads DVKVTQSSRYLVKRTGEKVFLECVQDMDHENMFWYRQDPGLGLRLIYFSYDVKMKEKGDIPEGYSVSREKKERFSLILESASTNQTSMYLCASSQVGEKLFFGSGTQLSVL.

DNA for the CDR3: TGCGCCAGCAGTTCCGGGACAGCTGCTGAAAAACTGTTTTTT. Translated, it gives CASSSGTAAEKLFF. The chain combines TRBV5-1 with TRBJ1-4; 7 nucleotides match TRBD1. The germline gives CDR1 SGHRS, CDR2 YFSETQ. After removal of 5 bases from V and 7 bases from J, the junction contained 8 bases not matched to a gene. This CDR3 comprises 14 residues.

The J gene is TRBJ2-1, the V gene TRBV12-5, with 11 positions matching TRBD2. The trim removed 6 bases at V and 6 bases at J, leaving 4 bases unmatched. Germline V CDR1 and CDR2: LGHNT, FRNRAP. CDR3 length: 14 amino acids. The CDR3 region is CASGHSGGANEQFF. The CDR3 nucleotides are TGTGCTAGTGGCCATAGCGGGGGGGCCAATGAGCAGTTCTTC.

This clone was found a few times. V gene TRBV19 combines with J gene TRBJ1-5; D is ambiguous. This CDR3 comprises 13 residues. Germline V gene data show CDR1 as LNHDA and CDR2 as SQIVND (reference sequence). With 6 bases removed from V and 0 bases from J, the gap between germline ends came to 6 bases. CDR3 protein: CASRSYSNQPQHF. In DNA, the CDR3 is TGTGCCAGTAGGAGTTATAGCAATCAGCCCCAGCATTTT.

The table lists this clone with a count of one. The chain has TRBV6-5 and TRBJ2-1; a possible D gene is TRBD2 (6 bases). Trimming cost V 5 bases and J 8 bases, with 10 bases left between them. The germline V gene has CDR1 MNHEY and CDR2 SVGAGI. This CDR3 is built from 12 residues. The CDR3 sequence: CASSNGRYEQFF. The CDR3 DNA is TGTGCCAGCAGTAACGGGAGATATGAGCAGTTCTTC.

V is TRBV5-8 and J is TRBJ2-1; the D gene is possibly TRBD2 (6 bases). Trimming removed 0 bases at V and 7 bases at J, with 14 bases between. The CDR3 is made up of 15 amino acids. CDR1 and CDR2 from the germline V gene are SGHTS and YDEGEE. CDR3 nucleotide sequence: TGTGCCAGCAGCTTGGTTGGAGGGCCGTTTAATGAGCAGTTCTTC. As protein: CASSLVGGPFNEQFF. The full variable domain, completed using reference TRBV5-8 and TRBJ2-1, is EAGVTQSPTHLIKTRGQQATLRCSPISGHTSVYWYQQALGLGLQFLLWYDEGEERNRGNFPPRFSGRQFPNYSSELNVNALELEDSALYLCASSLVGGPFNEQFFGPGTRLTVL.

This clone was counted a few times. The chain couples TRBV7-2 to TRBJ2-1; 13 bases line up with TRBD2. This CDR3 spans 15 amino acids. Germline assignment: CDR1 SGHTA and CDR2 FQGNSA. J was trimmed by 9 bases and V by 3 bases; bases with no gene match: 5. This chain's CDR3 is CASSFGLAGVSEQFF. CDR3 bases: TGTGCCAGCAGCTTTGGACTAGCGGGAGTAAGTGAGCAGTTCTTC. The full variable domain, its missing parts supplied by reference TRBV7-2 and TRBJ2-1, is GAGVSQSPSNKVTEKGKDVELRCDPISGHTALYWYRQSLGQGLEFLIYFQGNSAPDKSGLPSDRFSAERTGGSVSTLTIQRTQQEDSAVYLCASSFGLAGVSEQFFGPGTRLTVL.

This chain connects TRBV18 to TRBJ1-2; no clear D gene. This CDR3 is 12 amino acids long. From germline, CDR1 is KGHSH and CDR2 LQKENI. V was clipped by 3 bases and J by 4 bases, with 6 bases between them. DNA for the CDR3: TGTGCCAGCTCACCGACACTCTATGGCTACACCTTC. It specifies CASSPTLYGYTF.

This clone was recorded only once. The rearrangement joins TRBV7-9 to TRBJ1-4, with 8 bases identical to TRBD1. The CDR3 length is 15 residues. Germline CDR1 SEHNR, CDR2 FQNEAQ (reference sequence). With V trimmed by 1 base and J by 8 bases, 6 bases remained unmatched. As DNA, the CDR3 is TGTGCCAGCAGCTTAGGGACAGGGTTTGGAGAAAAACTGTTTTTT. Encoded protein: CASSLGTGFGEKLFF.

The CDR3 DNA reads as TGCAGCGTAAAGTACGGACAGGAGAACACTGAAGCTTTCTTT. Residues: CSVKYGQENTEAFF. The chain carries TRBV29-1 and TRBJ1-1; 7 bases are shared with TRBD1. V dropped 6 bases and J dropped 1; count of bases not matched to a gene: 8. CDR3 length: 14 residues. The germline V gene encodes CDR1 SQVTM and CDR2 ANQGSEA.

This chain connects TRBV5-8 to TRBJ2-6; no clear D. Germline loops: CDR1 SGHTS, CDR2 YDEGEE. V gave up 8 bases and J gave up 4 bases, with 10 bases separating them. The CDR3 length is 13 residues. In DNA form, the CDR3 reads TGTGCCAGTAGAACCCGGGGGGCCAACGTCCTGACTTTC. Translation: CASRTRGANVLTF.

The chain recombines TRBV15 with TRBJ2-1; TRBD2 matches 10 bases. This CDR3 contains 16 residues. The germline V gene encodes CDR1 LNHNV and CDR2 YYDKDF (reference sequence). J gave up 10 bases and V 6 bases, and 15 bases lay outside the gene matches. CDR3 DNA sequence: TGTGCCACCAGAAAAGGGGAGCTAGCGGGAGTCGGGGAGCAGTTCTTC. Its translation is CATRKGELAGVGEQFF.

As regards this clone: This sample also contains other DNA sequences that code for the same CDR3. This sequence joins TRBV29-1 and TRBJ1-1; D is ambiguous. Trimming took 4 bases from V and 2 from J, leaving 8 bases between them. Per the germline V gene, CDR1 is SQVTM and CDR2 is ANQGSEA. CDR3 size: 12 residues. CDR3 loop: CSVGGLNTEAFF. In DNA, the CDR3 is TGCAGCGTTGGAGGGCTAAACACTGAAGCTTTCTTT.

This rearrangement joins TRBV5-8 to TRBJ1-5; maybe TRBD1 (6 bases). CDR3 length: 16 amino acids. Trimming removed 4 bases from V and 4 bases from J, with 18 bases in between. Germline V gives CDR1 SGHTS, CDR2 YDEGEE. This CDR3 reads CASSRGQGLGNQPQHF. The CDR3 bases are TGTGCCAGCAGCAGAGGGCAGGGGCTTGGGAATCAGCCCCAGCATTTT.

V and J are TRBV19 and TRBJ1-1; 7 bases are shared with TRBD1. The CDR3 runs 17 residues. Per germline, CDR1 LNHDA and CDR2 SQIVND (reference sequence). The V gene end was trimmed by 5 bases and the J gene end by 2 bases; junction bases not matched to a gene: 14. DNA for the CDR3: TGTGCCAGTAGTCCTACGCGACAGGGACGACTAAACACTGAAGCTTTCTTT. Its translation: CASSPTRQGRLNTEAFF.

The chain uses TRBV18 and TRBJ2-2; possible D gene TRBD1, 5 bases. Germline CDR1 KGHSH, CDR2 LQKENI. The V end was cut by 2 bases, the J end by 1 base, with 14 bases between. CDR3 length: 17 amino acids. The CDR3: CASSPFYQGGNTGELFF. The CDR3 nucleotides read TGTGCCAGCTCACCATTCTACCAGGGTGGGAACACCGGGGAGCTGTTTTTT.

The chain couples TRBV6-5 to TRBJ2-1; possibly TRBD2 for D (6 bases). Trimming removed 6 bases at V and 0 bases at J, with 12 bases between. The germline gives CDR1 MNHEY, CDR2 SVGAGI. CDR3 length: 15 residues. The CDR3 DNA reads TGTGCCAGCAGCCGCGGGGCCCCCTCCTACAATGAGCAGTTCTTC. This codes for CASSRGAPSYNEQFF.

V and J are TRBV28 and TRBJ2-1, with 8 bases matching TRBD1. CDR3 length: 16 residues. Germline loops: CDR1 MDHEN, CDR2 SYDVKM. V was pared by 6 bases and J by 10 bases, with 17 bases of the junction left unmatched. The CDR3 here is CASSLPRDRSLMEQFF. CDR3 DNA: TGTGCCAGCAGCCTACCCCGGGACAGGTCGTTAATGGAGCAGTTCTTC.

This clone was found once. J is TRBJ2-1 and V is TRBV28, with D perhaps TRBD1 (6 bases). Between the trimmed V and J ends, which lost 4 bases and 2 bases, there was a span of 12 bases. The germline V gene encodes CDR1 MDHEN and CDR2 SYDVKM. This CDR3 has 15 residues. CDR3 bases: TGTGCCAGCAGTTCCGACAGGTTGCCCTACAATGAGCAGTTCTTC. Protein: CASSSDRLPYNEQFF.

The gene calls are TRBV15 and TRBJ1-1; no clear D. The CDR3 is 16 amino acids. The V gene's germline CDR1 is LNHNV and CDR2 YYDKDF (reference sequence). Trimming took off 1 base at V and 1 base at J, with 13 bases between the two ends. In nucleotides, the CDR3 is TGTGCCACCAGCAGAGGCACACAAGTTTCGAACACTGAAGCTTTCTTT. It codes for CATSRGTQVSNTEAFF.

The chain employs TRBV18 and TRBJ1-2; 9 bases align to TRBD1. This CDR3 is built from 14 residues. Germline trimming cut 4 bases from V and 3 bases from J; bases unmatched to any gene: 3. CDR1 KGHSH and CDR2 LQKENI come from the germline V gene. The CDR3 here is CASSQQGADYGYTF. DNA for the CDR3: TGTGCCAGCTCACAACAGGGGGCAGACTATGGCTACACCTTC.